This T cell receptor (beta chain) was sequenced in a study of blood T cell repertoires in COVID-19. At the level of the study: COVID-19 samples from acute and convalescent phases originated in the United States, Italy and Spain.

This table comes from immunoSEQ multiplex PCR, and its TCRdb copy is limited to in-frame clones, with some not included. The sample contains a few hundred thousand clones, roughly four fifths of which appear only once. Trimming removed 3 bases from V and 1 base from J, with 6 bases in between. The CDR3 length is 13 residues. Germline CDR1 reads ENHRY; CDR2 reads SYGVKD. One Seattle source followed patients from active infection through their disease course. Sequences were obtained from peripheral blood. The chain employs TRBV10-3 and TRBJ1-1; a possible D gene is TRBD1 (5 bases). The TCR was taken from a person aged 65 to 85 with COVID-19, enrolled during active disease. CDR3 in amino acids: CAISETGNTEAFF. The CDR3 bases are TGTGCCATCAGTGAAACAGGGAACACTGAAGCTTTCTTT.